This T cell receptor beta chain was recovered during a study of a mutant IDH1 vaccine in newly diagnosed glioma. Turning to the study itself: Earlier treatment was radiotherapy, temozolomide, or both, with most getting both. Study conclusions and caveats: Vaccination induced immune responses in about 93% of patients.

Assay: immunoSEQ multiplex PCR; the TCRdb copy retains only in-frame clones and omits some. This table has 20,000 to 25,000 clones, approximately 85% appearing once. The germline V gene has CDR1 SEHNR and CDR2 FQNEAQ (reference sequence). J lost 3 bases, V lost 5 bases, and 3 bases had no gene match. The CDR3 extends over 13 amino acids. The time point is: baseline, week 1 (first vaccination visit). Treatment here: pre-vaccination baseline after standard-of-care therapy. Astrocytomas found in donors were new, WHO grade 3 or 4, IDH1-mutant and ATRX-lost. Worth noting for this clone: The antigen is undetermined.

The specimen was PBMCs, collected from a glioma patient treated with radiotherapy, temozolomide or both. The clonotype was recovered from a man aged 40-50 years with glioma. The chain links TRBV7-9 to TRBJ1-1; 7 bases are shared with TRBD1. DNA of the CDR3: TGTGCCAGCAGCGACAGGGCGGACACTGAAGCTTTCTTT. It yields the protein CASSDRADTEAFF.